This T cell receptor beta chain was captured in a study of shared clonotypes between healthy human individuals. Study-level findings and limits: The sharing of 5% to 6.5% of naive CD4 clonotypes was seen across a handful of donors. As a rule, naive subsets had a larger estimated richness than memory subsets.

CDR1 and CDR2 from the germline V gene are LNHDA and SQIVND (reference sequence). This CDR3 spans 15 amino acids. Trimming removed 9 bases from V and 3 bases from J; junction bases left unmatched: 8. Comments on this clone: What it binds is not known.

Adult Caucasians living in Nashville, Tennessee made up all of the donors. Sorted-subset replicate PCRs used 150 to 200 ng of genomic DNA. This amount corresponded to about 29,000 T cell genomes. Repertoires were generated with immunoSEQ multiplex PCR, while TCRdb's copy carries only in-frame clones and drops some. Of millions of clones listed, 85% to 95% were seen once; the top ten hold 0.1% to 0.15%. The origin of this receptor is a man in his late teens or twenties in good health. The specimen was naive CD4+ T cells sorted from blood. Subset meaning: CD45RA+ positively selected. The chain combines TRBV19 with TRBJ1-4; 9 bases fit TRBD1. The CDR3 sequence is CASQRQGVSNEKLFF. In nucleotides, the CDR3 is TGTGCCAGCCAACGACAGGGGGTGTCTAATGAAAAACTGTTTTTT.